This T cell receptor (beta chain) was found in a study of T cell repertoires in cytomegalovirus infection. Study information: Alongside well-studied HLA-B-restricted CMV epitopes, recently identified HLA-C-restricted CMV epitopes were also used.

This clonotype was detected a few times. Its antigen is not identified. Study results and caveats: HLA-C-restricted CMV-specific TCR beta clonotypes were dominant in the ex vivo response.

One entry per CDR3 protein, called by TCRdb with MiXCR from the reads. Here the sample spans hundreds of thousands of distinct CDR3 sequences, roughly 30% being singletons. Germline V lookup: CDR1 SGHDN, CDR2 FVKESK. The CDR3 spans 13 residues. With 10 bases clipped from V and 5 bases from J, the junction kept 10 bases outside the gene matches. The clonotype was recovered from a human donor in good health (CMV status not recorded). Some clones in this sample may be carry-over from other donors' samples. Sequenced here: cultured PBMCs, sampled from culture after CMV antigen stimulation. The V call is TRBV14, the J call TRBJ2-5; TRBD1 matches 7 bases. The CDR3 protein is CAIASRGKETQYF. The CDR3 DNA reads as TGTGCCATTGCATCCAGGGGGAAGGAGACCCAGTACTTC.